This is a list of T cell receptor beta chains from one sample in a study of T-cell reconstitution after alpha-beta-depleted transplantation in children. TCRdb analysed the PCR reads with MiXCR anew, one entry per CDR3 protein. The table records over 550,000 distinct CDR3 sequences, 10% of them present only once. The sample was PBMCs from the stem cell graft donor, taken from the stem cell graft. The receptor set was obtained from a human donor who donated a stem cell graft to a child with acute myeloid leukemia. CDR3s include the opening cysteine and the closing phenylalanine or tryptophan. The D gene is left open where the match is weak. Clone size is stated in some rows and not others, as once, few, many or a class when expanded.

J gene: TRBJ2-7; CDR3 length: 14; V gene: TRBV20-1; D gene: TRBD2; clone size: few; CDR3 protein: CSASISGRSEEQYF; CDR3 DNA: TGCAGTGCTAGTATCAGCGGGAGGTCTGAAGAGCAGTACTTC
J gene: TRBJ1-1; CDR3 length: 14; V gene: TRBV6-2/TRBV6-3; D gene: NA; clone size: few; CDR3 protein: CASSYSEGVTEAFF; CDR3 DNA: TGTGCCAGCAGTTACTCGGAAGGGGTCACTGAAGCTTTCTTT
J gene: TRBJ2-2; CDR3 length: 13; V gene: TRBV29-1; D gene: NA; clone size: many; CDR3 protein: CSVESPSTGELFF; CDR3 DNA: TGCAGCGTTGAATCGCCCAGCACCGGGGAGCTGTTTTTT
J gene: TRBJ2-3; CDR3 length: 15; V gene: TRBV9; D gene: NA; clone size: NA; CDR3 protein: CASSVEPPPTDTQYF; CDR3 DNA: TGTGCCAGCAGCGTAGAACCCCCTCCCACAGATACGCAGTATTTT
J gene: TRBJ2-3; CDR3 length: 12; V gene: TRBV24-1; D gene: NA; clone size: NA; CDR3 protein: CATSDFRDTQYF; CDR3 DNA: TGTGCCACCAGTGATTTTAGGGATACGCAGTATTTT
J gene: TRBJ2-7; CDR3 length: 16; V gene: TRBV27; D gene: TRBD1; clone size: NA; CDR3 protein: CASSLLDRGPTYEQYF; CDR3 DNA: TGTGCCAGCAGTTTGCTCGACAGGGGCCCTACCTACGAGCAGTACTTC
J gene: TRBJ1-2; CDR3 length: 13; V gene: TRBV10-3; D gene: NA; clone size: many; CDR3 protein: CAISDQEGYGYTF; CDR3 DNA: TGTGCCATCAGTGACCAGGAGGGGTATGGCTACACCTTC
J gene: TRBJ2-1; CDR3 length: 15; V gene: TRBV5-1; D gene: NA; clone size: many; CDR3 protein: CASSFTGSAYNEQFF; CDR3 DNA: TGCGCCAGCAGCTTTACCGGGAGCGCGTACAATGAGCAGTTCTTC
J gene: TRBJ2-4; CDR3 length: 15; V gene: TRBV30; D gene: NA; clone size: once; CDR3 protein: CAWSRTDIAKNIQYF; CDR3 DNA: TGTGCCTGGAGTAGGACAGATATAGCCAAAAACATTCAGTACTTC
J gene: TRBJ2-1; CDR3 length: 17; V gene: TRBV5-6; D gene: TRBD2; clone size: many; CDR3 protein: CASSSTSGRALYNEQFF; CDR3 DNA: TGTGCCAGCAGCTCGACTAGCGGGAGGGCCCTGTACAATGAGCAGTTCTTC
J gene: TRBJ2-5; CDR3 length: 13; V gene: TRBV7-2; D gene: NA; clone size: many; CDR3 protein: CASSLVYQETQYF; CDR3 DNA: TGTGCCAGCAGCTTAGTCTACCAAGAGACCCAGTACTTC
J gene: TRBJ2-1; CDR3 length: 15; V gene: TRBV7-9; D gene: NA; clone size: NA; CDR3 protein: CASSSEGGGYNEQFF; CDR3 DNA: TGTGCCAGCAGCTCAGAAGGGGGAGGGTACAATGAGCAGTTCTTC
J gene: TRBJ2-3; CDR3 length: 13; V gene: TRBV19; D gene: TRBD2; clone size: many; CDR3 protein: CASSTAGVDTQYF; CDR3 DNA: TGTGCCAGTAGTACAGCGGGAGTGGATACGCAGTATTTT
J gene: TRBJ2-7; CDR3 length: 13; V gene: TRBV6-2/TRBV6-3; D gene: NA; clone size: NA; CDR3 protein: CASLPDNSYEQYF; CDR3 DNA: TGTGCCAGTCTACCCGACAACTCCTACGAGCAGTACTTC
J gene: TRBJ1-2; CDR3 length: 15; V gene: TRBV12-3/TRBV12-4; D gene: NA; clone size: few; CDR3 protein: CASSRSTGNSYGYTF; CDR3 DNA: TGTGCCAGCAGTCGATCTACAGGGAATTCGTACGGCTACACCTTC
J gene: TRBJ2-7; CDR3 length: 15; V gene: TRBV4-2; D gene: NA; clone size: many; CDR3 protein: CASSQERTWPYEQYF; CDR3 DNA: TGTGCCAGCAGCCAAGAAAGGACTTGGCCGTACGAGCAGTACTTC
J gene: TRBJ2-4; CDR3 length: 14; V gene: TRBV5-1; D gene: TRBD1; clone size: NA; CDR3 protein: CASSTGQAKNIQYF; CDR3 DNA: TGCGCCAGCAGCACAGGACAGGCTAAAAACATTCAGTACTTC
J gene: TRBJ2-7; CDR3 length: 15; V gene: TRBV12-3/TRBV12-4; D gene: NA; clone size: many; CDR3 protein: CASTPGLGFVYEQYF; CDR3 DNA: TGTGCCAGCACCCCCGGGCTAGGGTTCGTCTACGAGCAGTACTTC
J gene: TRBJ1-2; CDR3 length: 15; V gene: TRBV25-1; D gene: TRBD1; clone size: NA; CDR3 protein: CASSDGQATSYGYTF; CDR3 DNA: TGTGCCAGCAGTGACGGACAGGCAACATCCTATGGCTACACCTTC
J gene: TRBJ2-7; CDR3 length: 11; V gene: TRBV29-1; D gene: NA; clone size: many; CDR3 protein: CSVEARSEQYF; CDR3 DNA: TGCAGCGTTGAGGCCAGGTCCGAGCAGTACTTC
J gene: TRBJ1-2; CDR3 length: 16; V gene: TRBV20-1; D gene: NA; clone size: NA; CDR3 protein: CSARGSEAGTNQGYTF; CDR3 DNA: TGCAGTGCTAGAGGGTCTGAGGCAGGGACAAACCAGGGCTACACCTTC
J gene: TRBJ1-2; CDR3 length: 14; V gene: TRBV18; D gene: TRBD1; clone size: NA; CDR3 protein: CASSPIQGIYGYTF; CDR3 DNA: TGTGCCAGCTCACCGATACAGGGGATCTATGGCTACACCTTC
J gene: TRBJ2-1; CDR3 length: 14; V gene: TRBV7-3; D gene: TRBD2; clone size: NA; CDR3 protein: CASSFGDYGYEQFF; CDR3 DNA: TGTGCCAGCAGCTTCGGGGACTATGGGTATGAGCAGTTCTTC
J gene: TRBJ1-4; CDR3 length: 14; V gene: TRBV10-2; D gene: NA; clone size: few; CDR3 protein: CASSLRDTDEKLFF; CDR3 DNA: TGCGCCAGCAGCCTCCGGGACACCGATGAAAAACTGTTTTTT
J gene: TRBJ2-7; CDR3 length: 13; V gene: TRBV20-1; D gene: NA; clone size: NA; CDR3 protein: CSASPGRRGEQYF; CDR3 DNA: TGCAGTGCTAGTCCGGGGAGGCGGGGCGAGCAGTACTTC
J gene: TRBJ2-2; CDR3 length: 18; V gene: TRBV5-1; D gene: TRBD2; clone size: NA; CDR3 protein: CASSLAISGISNTGELFF; CDR3 DNA: TGCGCCAGCAGCTTGGCGATTAGCGGGATATCAAACACCGGGGAGCTGTTTTTT
J gene: TRBJ2-1; CDR3 length: 12; V gene: TRBV6-5; D gene: NA; clone size: NA; CDR3 protein: CASRGFVGEQFF; CDR3 DNA: TGTGCCAGCAGAGGGTTCGTCGGTGAGCAGTTCTTC
J gene: TRBJ1-1; CDR3 length: 14; V gene: TRBV18; D gene: NA; clone size: many; CDR3 protein: CASSPDPGNTEAFF; CDR3 DNA: TGTGCCAGCTCACCAGACCCTGGTAACACTGAAGCTTTCTTT
J gene: TRBJ1-5; CDR3 length: 14; V gene: TRBV11-2; D gene: NA; clone size: many; CDR3 protein: CASSLGYPNQPQHF; CDR3 DNA: TGTGCCAGCAGCTTGGGGTATCCAAATCAGCCCCAGCATTTT
J gene: TRBJ2-7; CDR3 length: 12; V gene: TRBV29-1; D gene: NA; clone size: few; CDR3 protein: CSVDRRDGEQYF; CDR3 DNA: TGCAGCGTCGACAGGCGAGATGGGGAGCAGTACTTC
J gene: TRBJ2-7; CDR3 length: 15; V gene: TRBV28; D gene: TRBD2; clone size: NA; CDR3 protein: CASSRPTSGDYEQYF; CDR3 DNA: TGTGCCAGCAGCCGACCGACTAGCGGGGATTACGAGCAGTACTTC
J gene: TRBJ1-4; CDR3 length: 14; V gene: TRBV7-9; D gene: NA; clone size: NA; CDR3 protein: CASSFSGAGEKLFF; CDR3 DNA: TGTGCCAGCAGCTTCTCAGGGGCGGGGGAAAAACTGTTTTTT
J gene: TRBJ2-7; CDR3 length: 15; V gene: TRBV20-1; D gene: TRBD2; clone size: few; CDR3 protein: CSARVPLAGGQEQYF; CDR3 DNA: TGCAGTGCTAGAGTTCCCCTAGCGGGAGGTCAGGAGCAGTACTTC
J gene: TRBJ1-1; CDR3 length: 14; V gene: TRBV6-1; D gene: NA; clone size: NA; CDR3 protein: CASSESGGGTEAFF; CDR3 DNA: TGTGCCAGCAGTGAATCGGGGGGGGGCACTGAAGCTTTCTTT
J gene: TRBJ2-4; CDR3 length: 14; V gene: TRBV28; D gene: NA; clone size: few; CDR3 protein: CASSPTWGKNIQYF; CDR3 DNA: TGTGCCAGCAGCCCGACGTGGGGCAAAAACATTCAGTACTTC
J gene: TRBJ2-7; CDR3 length: 15; V gene: TRBV4-3; D gene: NA; clone size: NA; CDR3 protein: CASSQVIGVTYEQYF; CDR3 DNA: TGCGCCAGCAGCCAAGTCATCGGCGTAACCTACGAGCAGTACTTC